One sample yielded the 14 T cell receptor beta chains listed below, sequenced in a study of T cells in Graves' hyperthyroidism and ophthalmopathy. It was RNA transcripts that yielded the amplified TCR beta CDR3 regions. First-round RT-PCR targeting the TCR CDR3 was performed with the HTBI primer set. TCRdb itself ran the multiplex PCR reads through MiXCR, one entry per CDR3 protein. The table records about 660,000 distinct CDR3 sequences, approximately 42% of them present only once. Sequenced material: peripheral blood or thyroid tissue (not recorded which). These receptors originate from an adult man with Graves' disease, either hyperthyroidism or ophthalmopathy (not recorded which).

Comment on this clonotype: With a much larger clone just one base away, this may be a read error. This sequence joins TRBV2 and TRBJ1-1, with D unclear. The CDR3 loop spans 12 amino acids. Germline-derived CDR1 and CDR2 are SNHLY and FYNNEI. The V end lost 7 bases, the J end lost 6 bases, and 12 bases lay between the germline ends. The CDR3 DNA sequence: TGTGCCAGCACCCCCGCCGTTTCTGAAGCTTTCTTT. Translation: CASTPAVSEAFF.

The chain uses TRBV19 and TRBJ1-4; D possibly corresponds to TRBD1 (6 bases). CDR1 and CDR2 from the germline V gene are LNHDA and SQIVND (reference sequence). The length of the CDR3 is 14 residues. V lost 7 bases and J 5 bases, leaving 14 bases between the germline ends. The CDR3 DNA follows: TGTGCCAGTAATGCAGGGACACGAAATGAAAAACTGTTTTTT. It is translated as CASNAGTRNEKLFF.

Many counts were recorded for this clonotype. The rearrangement joins TRBV2 to TRBJ2-5; the D gene is possibly TRBD1 (6 bases). Trimming pared 5 bases from V and 2 bases from J, leaving 9 bases between. The CDR3 is 13 residues long. Germline-derived CDR1 and CDR2 are SNHLY and FYNNEI. This chain's CDR3 is CASSQQGQETQYF. CDR3 coding DNA: TGTGCCAGCAGTCAGCAGGGGCAAGAGACCCAGTACTTC.

The chain is built from TRBV20-1 and TRBJ1-6; 11 bases agree with TRBD1. The V and J ends lost 0 bases and 7 bases, in that order; junction bases with no gene match: 2. Germline CDR1 reads DFQATT; CDR2 reads SNEGSKA (reference sequence). This CDR3 has 15 residues. This CDR3 is CSARDWDRGNSPLHF. The DNA of the CDR3 is TGCAGTGCTAGAGATTGGGACAGGGGGAATTCACCCCTCCACTTT.

This clonotype was observed a handful of times. The chain has TRBV6-1 and TRBJ1-4, with 8 bases that match TRBD1. The CDR3 has 13 amino acids. J was trimmed by 6 bases and V by 5 bases; bases with no gene match: 2. CDR1 and CDR2 from the germline V gene are MNHNS and SASEGT. The CDR3 DNA reads TGTGCCAGCAGTCCACAGGGGGATGAAAAACTGTTTTTT. This encodes CASSPQGDEKLFF.

This clonotype was found a few times. No conserved phenylalanine or tryptophan ends this CDR3, so it is likely a read error. The limits of the CDR3 on the DNA are not certain, so only TCRdb's listed CDR3 is given. This chain connects TRBV15 to TRBJ2-6; the table's D call TRBD2 went unverified against the DNA. The CDR3 is 8 amino acids long, termini counted. The germline V gene has CDR1 LNHNV and CDR2 YYDKDF (reference sequence). The CDR3 sequence: CATSRDTS.

V usage is TRBV7-9 and J usage is TRBJ2-7; 8 nucleotides agree with TRBD1. The V gene end was trimmed by 1 base and the J gene end by 2 bases; junction bases not matched to a gene: 4. CDR3 length: 15 amino acids. Germline loops: CDR1 SEHNR, CDR2 FQNEAQ (reference sequence). This CDR3 reads CASSLVQGGPYEQYF. For the CDR3, the DNA is TGTGCCAGCAGCTTAGTACAGGGGGGTCCCTACGAGCAGTACTTC.

The V call is TRBV25-1, the J call TRBJ1-2, with unresolved D. Germline CDR1 is MGHDK and CDR2 is SYGVNS. The CDR3 is 13 amino acids. The germline V and J ends were trimmed by 8 bases and 8 bases, with 18 bases remaining between them. CDR3 sequence reads: CASLEDGFEGYTF. The CDR3 coding sequence is TGTGCCAGCCTGGAGGACGGATTCGAGGGCTACACCTTC.

This chain uses TRBV29-1 with TRBJ1-2; D not certain. Germline lookup yields CDR1 SQVTM and CDR2 ANQGSEA. The CDR3 consists of 13 residues. Trimming took off 8 bases at V and 4 bases at J, with 17 bases between the two ends. The CDR3 here is CSLVPGPAYGYTF. In nucleotides, the CDR3 is TGCAGCTTGGTACCAGGACCGGCCTATGGCTACACCTTC.

Note on this clonotype: This clone may be a read error of a much larger clone one base away. The rearrangement uses TRBV11-2 and TRBJ1-1; D not resolved. Germline CDR1 is SGHAT and CDR2 is FQNNGV. CDR3 length: 13 amino acids. For the CDR3, the DNA is TGTGCCGGAACGACGACAATGAACACTGGAGCTTTCTTT. This sequence encodes CAGTTTMNTGAFF.

J is TRBJ2-5 and V is TRBV20-1; 8 bases are a match to TRBD1. The CDR3 spans 14 residues. Trimming removed 4 bases from V and 5 bases from J; junction bases left unmatched: 9. From germline, CDR1 is DFQATT and CDR2 SNEGSKA (reference sequence). The CDR3 reads CSANTGGDLETQYF. The DNA for the CDR3 is TGCAGTGCTAATACAGGGGGAGACCTGGAGACCCAGTACTTC.

The chain recombines TRBV3-1 with TRBJ2-5; the D call may be TRBD1 or TRBD2 (5 bases each). The V and J ends lost 5 bases and 5 bases respectively, with 15 bases between them. CDR1 and CDR2 from the germline V gene are LGHDT and YNNKEL (reference sequence). The CDR3 consists of 14 residues. The CDR3, as DNA: TGTGCCAGCAGCGAAGGGACCGGCTTCGAGACCCAGTACTTC. Translated: CASSEGTGFETQYF.

This clonotype was seen ten or more times. The chain is built from TRBV20-1 and TRBJ1-6, with D hard to call. Trimming removed 1 base at V and 10 bases at J, with 11 bases between. CDR3 length: 13 residues. Per the germline V gene, CDR1 is DFQATT and CDR2 is SNEGSKA (reference sequence). This CDR3 reads CSARANRRSPLHF. In DNA, the CDR3 is TGCAGTGCTAGAGCTAACCGGCGGTCACCCCTCCACTTT.

V gene TRBV27 combines with J gene TRBJ1-5; D possibly corresponds to TRBD1 (6 bases). This CDR3 spans 13 amino acids. Germline V lookup: CDR1 MNHEY, CDR2 SMNVEV (reference sequence). The V end was cut by 7 bases, the J end by 7 bases, with 14 bases between. The CDR3 coding sequence is TGTGCCAGCATGGGGGGGCGCGGGCAGCCCCAGCATTTT. Residues: CASMGGRGQPQHF.